The rows below give T cell receptor beta chains drawn from one sample of a study of cytomegalovirus exposure and HLA in healthy donors. TCRdb's copy holds only in-frame clones and misses some; the assay was immunoSEQ multiplex PCR. The sample has under 200,000 clones. The sample taken for sequencing was PBMCs. The receptors here all came from a man aged 25-40 years in good health and CMV-seronegative. CDR3s leave out the opening cysteine and the closing phenylalanine or tryptophan. The order of the fields is V gene, J gene, CDR3 protein.

V gene: TRBV18; J gene: TRBJ1-5; CDR3 protein: ASSPGSAPQH
V gene: TRBV2; J gene: TRBJ2-7; CDR3 protein: ASSEGQGISYEQY
V gene: TRBV7-9; J gene: TRBJ2-5; CDR3 protein: ASSFPGVQETQY
V gene: TRBV18; J gene: TRBJ2-1; CDR3 protein: ASSSRGPYNEQF
V gene: TRBV9; J gene: TRBJ2-1; CDR3 protein: ASTETSGRGNEQF
V gene: TRBV5-4; J gene: TRBJ1-2; CDR3 protein: ASSLAAGNRGYT
V gene: TRBV9; J gene: TRBJ2-3; CDR3 protein: ASSVAVNSRDTQY
V gene: TRBV28; J gene: TRBJ1-4; CDR3 protein: ASSLRQAQLF
V gene: TRBV4-1; J gene: TRBJ2-1; CDR3 protein: ASSPVGTSWDNEQF
V gene: TRBV2; J gene: TRBJ1-3; CDR3 protein: ASMYRVTIY
V gene: TRBV30; J gene: TRBJ2-3; CDR3 protein: AWSAPVRADTQY
V gene: TRBV6-6; J gene: TRBJ1-2; CDR3 protein: ASSPDRVRGYT
V gene: TRBV25-1; J gene: TRBJ1-1; CDR3 protein: ASSRLTGENTEAF
V gene: TRBV6-5; J gene: TRBJ2-5; CDR3 protein: ASSSKSGNWETQY
V gene: TRBV28; J gene: TRBJ2-3; CDR3 protein: ASGGALADTQY
V gene: TRBV4-2; J gene: TRBJ2-1; CDR3 protein: ASSHTEISGNEQF
V gene: TRBV2; J gene: TRBJ1-5; CDR3 protein: ASRETYSNQPQH
V gene: TRBV10-2; J gene: TRBJ2-7; CDR3 protein: ASSELAGTNEQY
V gene: TRBV2; J gene: TRBJ1-5; CDR3 protein: ASSMPASGPH
V gene: TRBV9; J gene: TRBJ2-3; CDR3 protein: ASSVRGEPDTQY
V gene: TRBV29-1; J gene: TRBJ2-2; CDR3 protein: SAVGGANTGELF
V gene: TRBV27; J gene: TRBJ1-6; CDR3 protein: ASSAGTGEYVRSPLH
V gene: TRBV2; J gene: TRBJ2-7; CDR3 protein: ASSPREQLYEQY